This T cell receptor beta chain is drawn from a study of blood T cell repertoires in COVID-19. Study at large: The study drew acute and convalescent COVID-19 samples from the United States, Italy and Spain. PBMCs, B-cell-depleted T cells, or T cells provided the cDNA or gDNA that made up the material.

Germline loops: CDR1 LGHDT, CDR2 YNNKEL (reference sequence). CDR3 length: 15 residues. V lost 1 base and J 5 bases, leaving 15 bases between the germline ends. Libraries were prepared by immunoSEQ multiplex PCR; TCRdb keeps only in-frame clonotypes and omits some of them. The data contain some 200,000 clones, about 84% of them singletons. This sequence joins TRBV3-1 (or the pseudogene TRBV3-2) and TRBJ2-7; possible D gene TRBD1, 5 bases. Source material: peripheral blood. The clonotype was recovered from a human donor in a cohort sampled during active COVID-19. The CDR3: CASSQGRQIWDEQYF. The CDR3 region has the DNA TGTGCCAGCAGCCAAGGGAGACAGATTTGGGACGAGCAGTACTTC.